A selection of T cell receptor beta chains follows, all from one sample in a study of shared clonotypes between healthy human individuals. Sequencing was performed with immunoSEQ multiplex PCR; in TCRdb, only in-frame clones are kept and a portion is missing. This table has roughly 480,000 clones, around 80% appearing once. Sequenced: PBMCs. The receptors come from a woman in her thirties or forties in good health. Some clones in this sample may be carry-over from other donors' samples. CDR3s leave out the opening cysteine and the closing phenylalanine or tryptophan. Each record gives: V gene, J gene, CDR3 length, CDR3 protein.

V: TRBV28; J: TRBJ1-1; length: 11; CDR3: ASSLLQGSEAF
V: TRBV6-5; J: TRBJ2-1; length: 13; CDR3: ASSYSGDRGNEQF
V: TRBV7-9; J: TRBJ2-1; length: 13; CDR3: ASSLMAQGAGKQF
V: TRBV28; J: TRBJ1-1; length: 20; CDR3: ASSLPTTWTGSNHVLNTEAF
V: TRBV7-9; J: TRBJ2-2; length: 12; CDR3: ASFGLSFTGELF
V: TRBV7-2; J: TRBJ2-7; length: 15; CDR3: ASSLPGTSGSSYEQY
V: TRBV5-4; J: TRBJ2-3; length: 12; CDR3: ATGRVAGGDTQY
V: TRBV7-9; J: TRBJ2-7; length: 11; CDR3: ASSLTRDYEQY
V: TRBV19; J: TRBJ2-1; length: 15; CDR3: ASTSRGLARDYNEQF
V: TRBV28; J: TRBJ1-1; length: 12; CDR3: ASSTTGPNTEAF
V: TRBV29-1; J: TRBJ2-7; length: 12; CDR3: SALLAGDYYEQY
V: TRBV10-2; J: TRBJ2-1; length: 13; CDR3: ASSETSGRRNEQF
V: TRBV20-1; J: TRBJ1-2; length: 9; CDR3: SPPGNYGYT
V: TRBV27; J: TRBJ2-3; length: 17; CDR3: ASSPDRGGGSLSTDTQY
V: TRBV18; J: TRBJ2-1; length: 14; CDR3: ASSPPQGAIYNEQF
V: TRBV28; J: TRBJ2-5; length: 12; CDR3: ASSLLAAQETQY
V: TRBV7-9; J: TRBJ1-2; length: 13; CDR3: ASSLQDRAPYGYT
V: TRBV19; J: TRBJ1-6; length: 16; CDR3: ASSRYLAGTGGGSPLH
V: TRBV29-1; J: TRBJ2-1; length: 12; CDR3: SVTGLASYNEQF
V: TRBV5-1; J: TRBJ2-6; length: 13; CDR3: ASSPDRAGANVLT
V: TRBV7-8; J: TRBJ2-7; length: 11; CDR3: ASSLGRSYEQY
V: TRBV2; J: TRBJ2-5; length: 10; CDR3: ASSEGWETQY
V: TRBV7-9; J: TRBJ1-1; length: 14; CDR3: ASSSSDRGIYTEAF
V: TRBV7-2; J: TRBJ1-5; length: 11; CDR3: ASSLDEVGPQH
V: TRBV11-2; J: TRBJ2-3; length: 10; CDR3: ASSLVTDTQY
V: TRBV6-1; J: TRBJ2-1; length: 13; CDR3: ASSELAISYNEQF
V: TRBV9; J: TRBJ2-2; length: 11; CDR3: ASSVARAGELF
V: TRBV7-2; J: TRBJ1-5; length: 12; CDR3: ASSFGAWNQPQH
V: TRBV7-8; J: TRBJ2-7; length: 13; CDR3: AVSPPGWVSYEQY
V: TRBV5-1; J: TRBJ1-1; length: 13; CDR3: ASSSHREMNTEAF
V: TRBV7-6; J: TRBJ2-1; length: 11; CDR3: ASSPGPHNEQF
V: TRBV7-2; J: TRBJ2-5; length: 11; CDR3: ASSFNRDETQY
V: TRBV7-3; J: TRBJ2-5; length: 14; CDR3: ASSLTTSGSGKTQY
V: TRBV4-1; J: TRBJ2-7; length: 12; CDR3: ASSQLGVDYEQY
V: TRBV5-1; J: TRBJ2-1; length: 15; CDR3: ASSLTGGDVSYNEQF
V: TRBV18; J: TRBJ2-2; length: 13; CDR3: ASSVGLADTGELF
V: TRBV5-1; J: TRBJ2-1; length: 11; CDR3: ASSLIPTNEQF
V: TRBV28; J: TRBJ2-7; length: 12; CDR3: ASSLYTGSYEQY
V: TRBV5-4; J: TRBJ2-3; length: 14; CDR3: ASSPEPGQGADTQY
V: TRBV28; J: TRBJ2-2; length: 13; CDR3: ASSSDRGSTGELF
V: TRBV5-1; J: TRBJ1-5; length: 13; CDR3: ASSPGVLGNQPQH
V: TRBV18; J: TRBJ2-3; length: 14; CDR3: ASSPPGGQRTDTQY
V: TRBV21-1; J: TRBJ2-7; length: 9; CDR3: ASSTLGGQY
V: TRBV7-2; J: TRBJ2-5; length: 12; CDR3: ASRPGLAGETQY
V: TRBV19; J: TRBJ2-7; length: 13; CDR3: ASSMLTGTTYEQY
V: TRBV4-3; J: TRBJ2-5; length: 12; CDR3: ASSQGASGETQY
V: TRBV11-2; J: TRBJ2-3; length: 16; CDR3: ASSLGASGTRGTDTQY
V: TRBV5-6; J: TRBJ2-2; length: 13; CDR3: ASSRGGGNTGELF
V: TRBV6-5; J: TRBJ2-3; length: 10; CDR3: ASSGNTDTQY
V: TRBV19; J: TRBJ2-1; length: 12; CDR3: ASSMGDDYNEQF
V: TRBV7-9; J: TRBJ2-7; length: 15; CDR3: ASSLYRGTSGFYEQY
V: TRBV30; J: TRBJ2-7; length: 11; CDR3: AWGTGRSYEQY
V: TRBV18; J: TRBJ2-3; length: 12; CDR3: ASSPLDSTDTQY
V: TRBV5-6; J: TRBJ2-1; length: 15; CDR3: ASSSPGLAGSYNEQF
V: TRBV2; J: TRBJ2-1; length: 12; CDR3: ASSLQGAFNEQF